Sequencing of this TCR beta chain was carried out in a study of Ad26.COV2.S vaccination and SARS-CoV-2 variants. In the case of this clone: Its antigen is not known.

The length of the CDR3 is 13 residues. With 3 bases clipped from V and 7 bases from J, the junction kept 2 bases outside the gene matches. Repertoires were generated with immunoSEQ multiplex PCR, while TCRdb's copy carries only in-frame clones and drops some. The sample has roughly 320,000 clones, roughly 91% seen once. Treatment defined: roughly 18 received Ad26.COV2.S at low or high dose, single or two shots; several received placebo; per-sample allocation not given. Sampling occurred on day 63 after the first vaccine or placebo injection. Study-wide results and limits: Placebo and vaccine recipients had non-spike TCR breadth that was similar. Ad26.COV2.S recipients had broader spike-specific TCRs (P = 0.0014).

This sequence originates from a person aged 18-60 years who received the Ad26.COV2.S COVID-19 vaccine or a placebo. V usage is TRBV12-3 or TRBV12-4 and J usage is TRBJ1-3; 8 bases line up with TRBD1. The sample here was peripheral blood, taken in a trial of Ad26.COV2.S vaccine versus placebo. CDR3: CASSLYRGNTIYF. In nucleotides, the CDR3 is TGTGCCAGCAGTTTGTACAGGGGGAACACCATATATTTT.